The T cell receptor (beta chain) under discussion was sequenced for a study of blood T cell repertoires in COVID-19. Study overall: Samples representing acute and convalescent COVID-19 were sourced from the United States, Italy and Spain. From T cells, B-cell-depleted T cells, or PBMCs came the material, which was cDNA or gDNA.

Original processing methods: Nucleated cell counts were estimated from reference gene primer amplification. Clones were read by immunoSEQ multiplex PCR, and TCRdb kept only the in-frame ones, dropping some. V and J calls and clone size are given by that table; D and trimming were obtained from the DNA. The data contain 93,000 or so clones, approximately 80% of them seen just once; the ten biggest clones take up around 13%. Trimming shortened V by 5 bases and J by 7 bases, and 14 bases separated the two germline ends. Germline-derived CDR1 and CDR2 are SQVTM and ANQGSEA. The length of the CDR3 is 12 residues.

The sequence came from a human donor in a cohort sampled during active or convalescent COVID-19. The sequencing input was peripheral blood. The chain is built from TRBV29-1 and TRBJ1-2; weak D call: TRBD1 (5 bases). The CDR3 region is CSVRGPAGGYTF. The DNA for the CDR3 is TGCAGCGTTAGGGGCCCCGCCGGTGGCTACACCTTC.